This T cell receptor (beta chain) comes out of a study of T cell changes during pregnancy in multiple sclerosis. TCRdb's copy holds only in-frame clones and misses some; the assay was immunoSEQ multiplex PCR. Counted here are 40,000 to 55,000 clones, more than 90% occurring once; the ten biggest clones make up around 0.4%. Worth noting for this clone: Sequence at one end of the junction differs from germline and may be a read error.

The CDR3 is 13 amino acids. Germline loops: CDR1 KGHSH, CDR2 LQKENI. The gene calls are TRBV18 and TRBJ1-3; D is unresolved. The sequence came from a female donor with multiple sclerosis, enrolled in a pregnancy study. Here the sequenced sample was CD4+ T cells from peripheral blood mononuclear cells, taken before pregnancy. In DNA, the CDR3 is TGTGCCAGCTCACCACCGTCCTCCTCGAGGGCTTTTTTT. Translating it yields CASSPPSSSRAFF.